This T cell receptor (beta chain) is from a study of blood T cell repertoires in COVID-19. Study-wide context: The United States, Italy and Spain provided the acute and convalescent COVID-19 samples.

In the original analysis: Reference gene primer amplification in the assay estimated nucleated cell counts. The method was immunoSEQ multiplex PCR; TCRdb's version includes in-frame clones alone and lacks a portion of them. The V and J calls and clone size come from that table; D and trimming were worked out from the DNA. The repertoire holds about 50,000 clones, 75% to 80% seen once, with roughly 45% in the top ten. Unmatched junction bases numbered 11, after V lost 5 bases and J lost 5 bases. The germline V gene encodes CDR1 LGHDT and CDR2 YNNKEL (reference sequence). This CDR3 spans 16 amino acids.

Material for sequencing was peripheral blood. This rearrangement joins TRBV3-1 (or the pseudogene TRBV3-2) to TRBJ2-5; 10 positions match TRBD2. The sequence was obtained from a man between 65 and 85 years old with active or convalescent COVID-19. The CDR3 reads CASSNQVAGGSETQYF. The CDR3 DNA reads TGTGCCAGCAGCAACCAAGTAGCGGGAGGAAGTGAGACCCAGTACTTC.